The following is a T cell receptor beta chain sequence with its context. The use of a sample-barcoded 5' primer and a J-beta primer mix characterized a second PCR of about 7 to 12 cycles. TCRdb ran MiXCR on the 5' RACE reads and lists one entry per CDR3 protein. The sample contains about 1.8 million distinct CDR3 sequences, 40% to 55% of which appear only once. This sample is drawn from a study of blood T cells in healthy people across ages. With each sample, at least 5 micrograms of total RNA were extracted. Deletions cut 2 bases from V and 7 bases from J, with 12 bases between. This CDR3 has 14 residues. CDR1 and CDR2 from the germline V gene are MNHEY and SVGEGT.

The rearrangement links TRBV6-2 or TRBV6-3 to TRBJ2-1, with D possibly TRBD2 on 7 matching bases. The receptor was derived from a woman aged 40 to 50 in good health. Sequenced: blood. CDR3: CASSYGGATNEQFF. In nucleotides, the CDR3 is TGTGCCAGCAGTTACGGGGGGGCCACGAATGAGCAGTTCTTC.